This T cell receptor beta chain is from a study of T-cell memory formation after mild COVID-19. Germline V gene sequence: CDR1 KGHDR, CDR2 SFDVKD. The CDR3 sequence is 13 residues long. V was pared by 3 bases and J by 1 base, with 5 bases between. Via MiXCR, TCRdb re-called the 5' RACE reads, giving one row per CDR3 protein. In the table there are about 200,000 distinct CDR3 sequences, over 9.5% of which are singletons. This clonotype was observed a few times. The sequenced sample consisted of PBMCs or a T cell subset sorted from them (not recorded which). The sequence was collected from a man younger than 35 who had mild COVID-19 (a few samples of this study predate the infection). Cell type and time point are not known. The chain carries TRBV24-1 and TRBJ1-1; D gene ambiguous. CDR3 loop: CATSDGENTEAFF. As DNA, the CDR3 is TGTGCCACCAGTGATGGGGAGAACACTGAAGCTTTCTTT.